This T cell receptor beta chain was recorded in a study of T-cell memory formation after mild COVID-19. This clonotype occurred a few times. MiXCR was run by TCRdb on the 5' RACE reads, yielding one entry per CDR3 protein. The sample records more than 350,000 distinct CDR3 sequences, 20% to 25% being singletons. V lost 3 bases to trimming and J lost 5 bases, with 19 bases between them. CDR3 length equals 16 residues. Sequencing was done on a sample of PBMCs or a T cell subset sorted from them (not recorded which). The V call is TRBV12-3 or TRBV12-4, the J call TRBJ1-1, with a possible D match to TRBD1 (5 bases). The clonotype was recovered from an adult woman who had mild COVID-19 (a few samples of this study predate the infection). Cell type and time point are not known. The CDR3 is CASSFPGGAAWTEAFF. The CDR3, as DNA: TGTGCCAGCAGTTTCCCGGGAGGGGCGGCTTGGACTGAAGCTTTCTTT.